This T cell receptor (beta chain) was sequenced during a study of radiotherapy plus CTLA-4 blockade in lung cancer. Generated by immunoSEQ multiplex PCR, the TCRdb table keeps only in-frame clones and is missing some. Of 70,000 to 95,000 clones detected, about 85% appear once; the ten largest clones hold 13% to 15%. Lung cancer patients with chemo-refractory metastatic non-small-cell disease were given focal radiation plus CTLA-4 blockade with ipilimumab. Germline lookup yields CDR1 SGHTA and CDR2 FQGNSA. J lost 11 bases, V lost 5 bases, and 16 bases had no gene match. This CDR3 is 15 amino acids long.

The specimen was peripheral blood, collected from a patient treated with radiotherapy plus ipilimumab. The chain couples TRBV7-2 to TRBJ2-5; 8 bases are a match to TRBD1. The receptor's source is a human donor with non-small cell lung cancer that progressed on radiotherapy plus ipilimumab. CDR3 bases: TGTGCCAGCAGCGCAGGGACAGGACGTGGGGCGACACAGTACTTC. Encoded protein: CASSAGTGRGATQYF.